This T cell receptor beta chain was profiled in a study of T-cell memory formation after mild COVID-19. Study-level points and caveats: Most CD4+ clones that shrank were in CM and EM, while CD8+ ones turned up in EMRA.

TCRdb re-analysed the 5' RACE reads in MiXCR, keeping a single row per CDR3 protein. The sample comprises fewer than 700,000 distinct CDR3 sequences, 20% to 25% of which are singletons, and about 8.2% rests with the top ten. In regard to this clonotype: Its antigen is currently unknown.

The J segment lost 4 bases and the V segment lost 5 bases, leaving 21 bases of the junction unmatched. CDR3 length equals 22 residues. The rearrangement uses TRBV12-3 or TRBV12-4 and TRBJ2-1; 15 bases line up with TRBD2. The receptor's source is an adult woman who had mild COVID-19 (a few samples of this study predate the infection). Cell type and time point are not known. The sample comprised PBMCs or a T cell subset sorted from them (not recorded which). CDR3 nucleotide sequence: TGTGCCAGCAGTATCCTCCGGACTAGCGGGGGGGGAGGTTCGGGACCGTACAATGAGCAGTTCTTC. Amino acid sequence: CASSILRTSGGGGSGPYNEQFF.